This TCR beta chain is drawn from a study of cytomegalovirus exposure and HLA in healthy donors. In the study overall: Later analysis reported that the approximately 120 validation repertoires shared the platform of the roughly 700 first-cohort repertoires.

General study points: Cytomegalovirus association was listed for approximately 160 TCR beta chains.

This CDR3 has 15 amino acids. V was shortened by 8 bases and J by 2 bases, with 15 bases between the two germline ends. Germline lookup yields CDR1 SNHLY and CDR2 FYNNEI. Note on this clone: Its cognate antigen is unknown.

Generated by immunoSEQ multiplex PCR, the TCRdb table keeps only in-frame clones and is missing some. The sample yields over 200,000 clones, roughly 88% seen once. V gene TRBV2 combines with J gene TRBJ1-4; D may be TRBD1 (5 bases). The clonotype originates from a woman aged 25 to 39 in good health and CMV-seropositive. Sequenced material: PBMCs. CDR3 sequence reads: CASGPPGTTNEKLFF. CDR3 nucleotides: TGTGCCAGCGGCCCCCCGGGGACCACTAATGAAAAACTGTTTTTT.